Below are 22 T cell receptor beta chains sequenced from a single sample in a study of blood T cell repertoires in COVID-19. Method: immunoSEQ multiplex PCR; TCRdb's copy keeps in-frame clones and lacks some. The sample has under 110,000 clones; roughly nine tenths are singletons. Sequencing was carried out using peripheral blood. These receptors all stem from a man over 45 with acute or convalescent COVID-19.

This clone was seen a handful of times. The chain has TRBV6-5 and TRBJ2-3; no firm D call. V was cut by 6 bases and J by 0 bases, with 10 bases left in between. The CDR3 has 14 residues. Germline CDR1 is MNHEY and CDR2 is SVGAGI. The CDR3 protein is CASRGRPSTDTQYF. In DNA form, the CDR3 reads TGTGCCAGCAGGGGCAGACCTAGCACAGATACGCAGTATTTT.

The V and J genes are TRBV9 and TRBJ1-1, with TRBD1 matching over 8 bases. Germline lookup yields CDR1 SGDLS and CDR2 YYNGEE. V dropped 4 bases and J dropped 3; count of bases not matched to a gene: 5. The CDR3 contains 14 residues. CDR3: CASSSRTGHTEAFF. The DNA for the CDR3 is TGTGCCAGCAGCTCGAGGACAGGGCACACTGAAGCTTTCTTT.

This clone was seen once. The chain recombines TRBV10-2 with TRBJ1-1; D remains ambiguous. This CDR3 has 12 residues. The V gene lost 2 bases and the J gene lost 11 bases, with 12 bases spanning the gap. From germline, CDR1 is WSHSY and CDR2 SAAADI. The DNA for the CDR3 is TGCGCCAGCAGTGAGGGGAGGGATCGGGCTTTCTTT. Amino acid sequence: CASSEGRDRAFF.

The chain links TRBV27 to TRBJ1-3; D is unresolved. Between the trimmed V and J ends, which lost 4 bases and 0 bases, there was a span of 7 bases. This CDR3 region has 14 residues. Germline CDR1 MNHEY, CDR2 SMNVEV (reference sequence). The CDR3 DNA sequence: TGTGCCAGCAGTTCAAAGAGCTCTGGAAACACCATATATTTT. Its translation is CASSSKSSGNTIYF.

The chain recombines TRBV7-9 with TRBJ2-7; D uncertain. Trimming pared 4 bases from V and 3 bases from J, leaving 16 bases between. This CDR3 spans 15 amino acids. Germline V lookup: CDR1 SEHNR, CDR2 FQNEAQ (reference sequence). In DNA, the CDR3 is TGTGCCAGCAGCTACCTAACCGGGTCTCTCTACGAGCAGTACTTC. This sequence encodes CASSYLTGSLYEQYF.

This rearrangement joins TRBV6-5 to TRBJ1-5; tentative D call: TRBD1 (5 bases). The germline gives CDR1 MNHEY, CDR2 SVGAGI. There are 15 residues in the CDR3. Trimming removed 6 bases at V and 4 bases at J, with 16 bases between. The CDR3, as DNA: TGTGCCAGCAGACCCGACAGAACGCTTAATCAGCCCCAGCATTTT. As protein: CASRPDRTLNQPQHF.

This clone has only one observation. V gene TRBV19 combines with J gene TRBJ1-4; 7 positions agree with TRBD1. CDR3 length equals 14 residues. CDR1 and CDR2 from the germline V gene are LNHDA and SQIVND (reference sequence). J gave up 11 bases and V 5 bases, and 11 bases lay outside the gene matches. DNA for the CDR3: TGTGCCAGTAGTTTGAGGACAGGCAGGGAGAAACTGTTTTTT. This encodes CASSLRTGREKLFF. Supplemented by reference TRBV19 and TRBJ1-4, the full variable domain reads DGGITQSPKYLFRKEGQNVTLSCEQNLNHDAMYWYRQDPGQGLRLIYYSQIVNDFQKGDIAEGYSVSREKKESFPLTVTSAQKNPTAFYLCASSLRTGREKLFFGSGTQLSVL.

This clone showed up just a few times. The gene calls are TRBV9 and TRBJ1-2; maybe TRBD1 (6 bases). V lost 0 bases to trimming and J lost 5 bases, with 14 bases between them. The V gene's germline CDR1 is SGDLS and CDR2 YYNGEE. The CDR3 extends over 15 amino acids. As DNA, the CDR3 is TGTGCCAGCAGCGTAGCTACAGGGTCGGGGTATGGCTACACCTTC. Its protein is CASSVATGSGYGYTF.

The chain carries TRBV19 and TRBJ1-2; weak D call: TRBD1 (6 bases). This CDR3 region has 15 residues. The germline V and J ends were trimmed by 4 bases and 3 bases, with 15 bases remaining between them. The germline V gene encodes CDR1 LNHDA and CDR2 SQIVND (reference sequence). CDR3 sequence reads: CASSKNRDGDYGYTF. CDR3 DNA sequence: TGTGCCAGTAGTAAGAACAGGGATGGGGACTATGGCTACACCTTC.

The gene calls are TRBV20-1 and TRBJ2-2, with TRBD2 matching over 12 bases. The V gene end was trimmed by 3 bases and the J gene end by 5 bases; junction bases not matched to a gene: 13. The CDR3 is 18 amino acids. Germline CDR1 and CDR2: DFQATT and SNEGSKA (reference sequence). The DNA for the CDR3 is TGCAGTGCTAGTCCCCTAGCGGGGGGGCAAAGGGGGACCGGGGAGCTGTTTTTT. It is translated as CSASPLAGGQRGTGELFF.

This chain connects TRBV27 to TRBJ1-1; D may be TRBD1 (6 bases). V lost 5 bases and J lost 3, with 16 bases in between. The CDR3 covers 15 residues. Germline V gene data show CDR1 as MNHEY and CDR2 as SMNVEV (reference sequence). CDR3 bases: TGTGCCAGCAGTCCCCGGACAGCTAGGGACACTGAAGCTTTCTTT. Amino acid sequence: CASSPRTARDTEAFF.

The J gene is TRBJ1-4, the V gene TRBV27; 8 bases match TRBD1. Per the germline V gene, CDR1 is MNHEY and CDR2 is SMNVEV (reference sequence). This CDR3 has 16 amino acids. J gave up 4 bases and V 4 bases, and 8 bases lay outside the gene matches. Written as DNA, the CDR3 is TGTGCCAGCAGTTCATCCTACAGGGGGAATAATGAAAAACTGTTTTTT. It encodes CASSSSYRGNNEKLFF.

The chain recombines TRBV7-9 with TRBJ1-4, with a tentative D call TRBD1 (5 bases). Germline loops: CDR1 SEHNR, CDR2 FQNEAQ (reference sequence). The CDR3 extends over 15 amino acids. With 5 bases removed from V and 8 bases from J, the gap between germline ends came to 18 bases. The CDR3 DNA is TGTGCCAGCAGCCCTGCTTCTGGGGCGGGAGAAAAACTGTTTTTT. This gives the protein CASSPASGAGEKLFF.

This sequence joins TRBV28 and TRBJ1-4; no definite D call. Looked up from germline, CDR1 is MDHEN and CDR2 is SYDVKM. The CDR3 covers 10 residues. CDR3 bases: TGTGCGACGACTGGAGCGAAACTGTTTTTT. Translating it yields CATTGAKLFF. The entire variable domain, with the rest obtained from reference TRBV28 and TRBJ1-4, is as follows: DVKVTQSSRYLVKRTGEKVFLECVQDMDHENMFWYRQDPGLGLRLIYFSYDVKMKEKGDIPEGYSVSREKKERFSLILESASTNQTSMYLCATTGAKLFFGSGTQLSVL.

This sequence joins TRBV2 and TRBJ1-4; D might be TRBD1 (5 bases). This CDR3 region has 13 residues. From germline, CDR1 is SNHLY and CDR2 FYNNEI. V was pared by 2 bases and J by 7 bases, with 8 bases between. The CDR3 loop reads CASSEQGSEKLFF. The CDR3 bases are TGTGCCAGCAGTGAACAGGGTTCTGAAAAACTGTTTTTT.

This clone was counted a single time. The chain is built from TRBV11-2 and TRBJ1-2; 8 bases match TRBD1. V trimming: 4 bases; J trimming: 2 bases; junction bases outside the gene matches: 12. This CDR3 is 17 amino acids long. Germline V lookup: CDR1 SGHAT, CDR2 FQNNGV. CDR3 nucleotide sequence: TGTGCCAGCAGCTCACGGACAGGGTCGACTCCCAACTATGGCTACACCTTC. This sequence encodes CASSSRTGSTPNYGYTF.

The CDR3 sequence: CASSPGTGNGYTF. In DNA, the CDR3 is TGTGCCAGCAGTCCCGGGACAGGGAATGGCTACACCTTC. This rearrangement joins TRBV2 to TRBJ1-2, with 9 bases identical to TRBD1. V lost 5 bases and J lost 6; bases outside the gene matches: 4. CDR1 is SNHLY, CDR2 FYNNEI, per germline. This CDR3 region has 13 residues.

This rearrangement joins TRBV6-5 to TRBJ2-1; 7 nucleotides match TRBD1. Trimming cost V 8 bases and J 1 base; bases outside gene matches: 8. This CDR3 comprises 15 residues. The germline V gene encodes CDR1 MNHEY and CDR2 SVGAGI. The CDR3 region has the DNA TGTGCCAGCGGGGGCTGGGGACAGTCCTACAATGAGCAGTTCTTC. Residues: CASGGWGQSYNEQFF.

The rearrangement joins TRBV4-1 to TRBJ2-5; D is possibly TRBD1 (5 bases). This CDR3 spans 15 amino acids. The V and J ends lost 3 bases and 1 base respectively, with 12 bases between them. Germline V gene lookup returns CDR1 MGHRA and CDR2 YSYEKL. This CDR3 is CASSQPDSFQETQYF. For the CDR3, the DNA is TGCGCCAGCAGCCAGCCCGACAGCTTCCAAGAGACCCAGTACTTC.

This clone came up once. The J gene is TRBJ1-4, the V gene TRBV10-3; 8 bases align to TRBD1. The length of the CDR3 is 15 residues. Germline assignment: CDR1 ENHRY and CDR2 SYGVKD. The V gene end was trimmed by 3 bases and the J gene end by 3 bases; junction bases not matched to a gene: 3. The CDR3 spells CAISDRDRSNEKLFF. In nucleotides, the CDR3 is TGTGCCATCAGTGACCGGGACAGGTCTAATGAAAAACTGTTTTTT.

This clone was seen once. The DNA for the CDR3 is TGTGCCAGCAGTTTAAGTCCGCGGACAGGGGTTAGTGGCTACACCTTC. Residues: CASSLSPRTGVSGYTF. J is TRBJ1-2 and V is TRBV27; 9 bases fit TRBD1. J was trimmed by 7 bases and V by 2 bases; bases with no gene match: 11. Germline-derived CDR1 and CDR2 are MNHEY and SMNVEV (reference sequence). The CDR3 is 16 residues long.

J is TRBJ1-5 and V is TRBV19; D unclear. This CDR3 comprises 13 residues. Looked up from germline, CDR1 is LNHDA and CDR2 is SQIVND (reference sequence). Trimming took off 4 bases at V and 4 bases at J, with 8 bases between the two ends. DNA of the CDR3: TGTGCCAGTAGTAGACACTTAAATCAGCCCCAGCATTTT. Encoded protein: CASSRHLNQPQHF.